Described below is a single TCR beta chain sequence and its context. Its antigen is not known. This sample stems from a study of T cell repertoires in cytomegalovirus infection. TCRdb recomputed calls from the reads with MiXCR, one row per CDR3 protein. The sample consists of 100,000 to 150,000 distinct CDR3 sequences, roughly a quarter of them appearing once. CDR1 is SQVTM, CDR2 ANQGSEA, per germline. There are 15 residues in the CDR3. V lost 3 bases, J lost 9 bases, and 12 bases stayed unmatched. Material: PBMCs, sequenced either directly or after in vitro stimulation (not recorded which). This chain links TRBV29-1 with TRBJ2-1, with TRBD1 identical over 9 bases. The TCR sequence derives from a human donor in good health (CMV status not recorded). Some clones in this sample may be carry-over from other donors' samples. CDR3 loop: CSVERQGGVISEQFF. The CDR3, as DNA: TGCAGCGTTGAGAGACAGGGGGGCGTAATCAGTGAGCAGTTCTTC.